This is a list of T cell receptor beta chains from one sample in a study of T cell responses to AZD1222 COVID-19 vaccine. Assay: immunoSEQ multiplex PCR; the TCRdb copy retains only in-frame clones and omits some. The sample carries around 120,000 clones, about 79% recorded once. The specimen was peripheral blood, collected 28 days after the second AZD1222 dose. These receptors were collected from an adult who received the AZD1222 COVID-19 vaccine. The CDR3 runs from the conserved cysteine through the conserved F or W. The order of the fields is clone size, D gene, V gene, J gene, CDR3 DNA, CDR3 protein. A D gene is named only where the DNA matches it firmly. Clone size is given for some rows only: seen once, a few or many times, or a class if the clone is expanded.

few	TRBD1	TRBV7-2	TRBJ2-1	TGTGCCAGCAGCTTGACAGGGGCACTAGGCAGCTCCTACAATGAGCAGTTCTTC	CASSLTGALGSSYNEQFF
-	TRBD1	TRBV2	TRBJ1-5	TGTGCCAGCAGTGAAGAGGGGGCGACCAATCAGCCCCAGCATTTT	CASSEEGATNQPQHF
-	-	TRBV3-1/TRBV3-2	TRBJ1-1	TGTGCCAGCAGCCAAGGTACAGGGAGGGCCCTCAGGGACGAAGCTTTCTTT	CASSQGTGRALRDEAFF
-	TRBD1	TRBV11-1	TRBJ1-4	TGTGCCAGCAGCGTCAGACAACAGGGGCGAGAAAAACTGTTTTTT	CASSVRQQGREKLFF
-	-	TRBV29-1	TRBJ1-1	TGCAGCGTTGGGTACGGGGCGAGCGCTGAAGCTTTCTTT	CSVGYGASAEAFF
-	TRBD1	TRBV18	TRBJ1-4	TGTGCCAGCTCACCAAGGGACAGGGGTGGAACTAATGAAAAACTGTTTTTT	CASSPRDRGGTNEKLFF
few	TRBD2	TRBV4-2	TRBJ2-1	TGTGCCAGCAGCCAAGATCGGGCTAGCGGGGGGGTCTTC	CASSQDRASGGVF
-	TRBD1	TRBV18	TRBJ1-5	TGTGCCAGCTCACACGGGACAGGGGCCAATCAGCCCCAGCATTTT	CASSHGTGANQPQHF
-	-	TRBV7-9	TRBJ1-4	TGTGCCAGCAGCTCAACACGGGCAACTAATGAAAAACTGTTTTTT	CASSSTRATNEKLFF
-	-	TRBV7-2	TRBJ1-1	TGTGCCAGCAGGAAGAGGGGAGGGTCGGACACTGAAGCTTTCTTT	CASRKRGGSDTEAFF
-	TRBD1	TRBV7-8	TRBJ2-5	TGTGCCAGCAGCTTTTGGACAGGGCTGGAAGAGACCCAGTACTTC	CASSFWTGLEETQYF
once	-	TRBV9	TRBJ2-7	TGTGCCAGCAGCGTAGAATTGGACCCCTACGAGCAGTACTTC	CASSVELDPYEQYF
-	-	TRBV28	TRBJ1-2	TGTGCCAGCAGTGCGCCGGACAGCCATCTGGGCTACACCTTC	CASSAPDSHLGYTF
-	-	TRBV7-2	TRBJ1-1	TGTGCCAGCAGCTTAACGTGGGGGATTCAGAACACTGAAGCTTTCTTT	CASSLTWGIQNTEAFF
-	-	TRBV5-8	TRBJ2-3	TGTGCCAGCTCGGGCGCGGACTGGAGCACAGATACGCAGTATTTT	CASSGADWSTDTQYF
-	TRBD1	TRBV9	TRBJ1-4	TGTGCCAGCAGCGTAGGGGAGACAGGGGCTGAAAAACTGTTTTTT	CASSVGETGAEKLFF
-	TRBD2	TRBV24-1	TRBJ2-7	TGTGCCACCAGTGATTCTAGCGGGGGGCCTACCTACGAGCAGTACTTC	CATSDSSGGPTYEQYF
-	-	TRBV4-1	TRBJ1-2	TGCGCCAGCAGCCAGAAGGGCCCGCCCGGATCCAACTATGGCTACACCTTC	CASSQKGPPGSNYGYTF
-	TRBD1	TRBV3-1/TRBV3-2	TRBJ2-7	TGTGCCAGCAGCACAGGGGGCGGCTACGAGCAGTACTTC	CASSTGGGYEQYF
once	-	TRBV6-2/TRBV6-3	TRBJ1-6	TGTGCCAGCAGTTACTCGGGGAAGAGCTCCTATAATTCACCCCTCCACTTT	CASSYSGKSSYNSPLHF
-	TRBD1	TRBV7-9	TRBJ2-7	TGTGCCAGCAGCCCCGGGACAGGGGGGTACGAGCAGTACTTC	CASSPGTGGYEQYF
-	-	TRBV15	TRBJ1-4	TGTGCCACCAGCAGAGAAAGACGGTTGGTAGAAAAACTGTTTTTT	CATSRERRLVEKLFF
-	TRBD1	TRBV5-1	TRBJ1-1	TGCGCCAGCAGCCGAGGACAGGCGAACACTGAAGCTTTCTTT	CASSRGQANTEAFF